These 28 T cell receptor beta chains were all obtained from the same sample, sequenced in a study of cytomegalovirus exposure and HLA in healthy donors (dated by TCRdb to about 2017). Library prep was done by the immunoSEQ multiplex PCR assay. For the multiplex PCR, a mixture combining 60 forward primers for TCR Vbeta segments and 13 reverse primers for TCR Jbeta segments was used. The table comes from immuneACCESS by way of TCRdb, which keeps in-frame sequences with V and J called. Part of the clones is missing from these tables; in studies checked, under half for an unresolved V gene and the rest for unknown reasons. This sample holds about 150,000 clones; roughly four fifths were observed only once. The top ten hold 6% to 8.5% of the sample. Sequencing was performed on PBMCs. Receptors were obtained from a man aged 25-45 years in good health and CMV-seronegative.

Points on this clone: Compared with germline, one end of the junction differs, possibly owing to a read error. The CDR3 DNA follows: TGCGCCAGCAGCCAAGGGAGTTCTGGGGCCAACGGCCTGACTTTC. Encoded protein: CASSQGSSGANGLTF. The chain carries TRBV4-1 and TRBJ2-6, with a possible D match to TRBD1 (5 bases). The CDR3 is 15 residues long. Germline V gives CDR1 MGHRA, CDR2 YSYEKL.

J is TRBJ2-5 and V is TRBV5-1; D may be TRBD1 (6 bases). Germline lookup yields CDR1 SGHRS and CDR2 YFSETQ. V gave up 3 bases and J gave up 3 bases, with 9 bases separating them. The CDR3 extends over 13 amino acids. The CDR3 bases are TGCGCCAGCAGCTCAGGGGAGAAAGAGACCCAGTACTTC. It yields the protein CASSSGEKETQYF. The full variable domain, its missing parts supplied by reference TRBV5-1 and TRBJ2-5, is KAGVTQTPRYLIKTRGQQVTLSCSPISGHRSVSWYQQTPGQGLQFLFEYFSETQRNKGNFPGRFSGRQFSNSRSEMNVSTLELGDSALYLCASSSGEKETQYFGPGTRLLVL.

V gene TRBV18 combines with J gene TRBJ1-3, with 9 bases matching TRBD1. CDR1 and CDR2 (germline): KGHSH, LQKENI. V dropped 6 bases and J dropped 3; count of bases not matched to a gene: 15. This CDR3 has 18 amino acids. The chain's CDR3 is CASSPVTGTGKGGNTIYF. For the CDR3, the DNA is TGTGCCAGCTCGCCTGTCACCGGGACAGGGAAAGGTGGAAACACCATATATTTT.

This chain links TRBV29-1 with TRBJ2-5, with unresolved D. This CDR3 has 11 residues. Germline V gene data show CDR1 as SQVTM and CDR2 as ANQGSEA. Trimming removed 4 bases at V and 3 bases at J, with 6 bases between. This chain's CDR3 is CSVGGKETQYF. CDR3 sequence (DNA): TGCAGCGTTGGCGGAAAAGAGACCCAGTACTTC. Drawing the rest from reference TRBV29-1 and TRBJ2-5, the complete variable domain is SAVISQKPSRDICQRGTSLTIQCQVDSQVTMMFWYRQQPGQSLTLIATANQGSEATYESGFVIDKFPISRPNLTFSTLTVSNMSPEDSSIYLCSVGGKETQYFGPGTRLLVL.

This clone is a singleton in its sample. The V call is TRBV11-2, the J call TRBJ2-1; 10 nucleotides agree with TRBD2. This CDR3 contains 15 residues. CDR1 SGHAT and CDR2 FQNNGV come from the germline V gene. Trimming at V came to 4 bases and at J to 9 bases, leaving 9 bases not matched to a gene. The chain's CDR3 is CASSYEREGGREQFF. The CDR3 DNA reads TGTGCCAGCAGCTATGAGCGGGAGGGCGGCCGTGAGCAGTTCTTC.

A single count supports this clone. The V and J genes are TRBV6-5 and TRBJ1-5; 8 bases align to TRBD1. Germline V lookup: CDR1 MNHEY, CDR2 SVGAGI. V trimming: 0 bases; J trimming: 8 bases; junction bases outside the gene matches: 6. This CDR3 comprises 15 residues. This CDR3 is CASSYSGTGIEPQHF. The CDR3 nucleotides read TGTGCCAGCAGTTACTCGGGGACAGGAATTGAGCCCCAGCATTTT.

The J gene is TRBJ1-1, the V gene TRBV6-1, with a tentative D call TRBD1 (6 bases). Trimming left V 4 bases short and J 4 bases short, with 22 bases between. The V gene's germline CDR1 is MNHNS and CDR2 SASEGT. The CDR3 loop spans 17 amino acids. The CDR3 region is CASSVSPVARGGTEAFF. The CDR3, as DNA: TGTGCCAGCAGTGTCAGTCCGGTAGCCAGAGGGGGCACTGAAGCTTTCTTT.

The J gene is TRBJ1-1, the V gene TRBV18; 9 bases agree with TRBD1. J lost 6 bases, V lost 3 bases, and 8 bases had no gene match. Germline V gene data show CDR1 as KGHSH and CDR2 as LQKENI. CDR3 size: 15 residues. CDR3 sequence (DNA): TGTGCCAGCTCACCCGGGACAGGGAATACAGCTGAAGCTTTCTTT. Its protein is CASSPGTGNTAEAFF.

This clone was counted between two and nine times. The chain links TRBV7-2 to TRBJ1-5; no reliable D call. The V end lost 5 bases, the J end lost 3 bases, and 11 bases lay between the germline ends. The CDR3 loop spans 14 amino acids. Germline V CDR1 and CDR2: SGHTA, FQGNSA. CDR3 amino acids: CASSTRHDNQPQHF. For the CDR3, the DNA is TGTGCCAGCAGCACGCGACACGACAATCAGCCCCAGCATTTT.

V and J are TRBV29-1 and TRBJ2-7; D ambiguous. With 0 bases removed from V and 7 bases from J, the gap between germline ends came to 4 bases. The CDR3 spans 10 residues. Per the germline V gene, CDR1 is SQVTM and CDR2 is ANQGSEA. The CDR3 loop is CSVEDHEQYF. The CDR3 DNA sequence: TGCAGCGTTGAAGATCATGAGCAGTACTTC.

In its sample, this clone was seen once. The V and J genes are TRBV15 and TRBJ2-3, with D unclear. CDR1 is LNHNV, CDR2 YYDKDF, per germline (reference sequence). V lost 4 bases and J 2 bases, leaving 10 bases between the germline ends. The CDR3 runs to 14 residues. CDR3 nucleotide sequence: TGTGCCACCAGCACCTCCTCCCCCACAGATACGCAGTATTTT. Protein: CATSTSSPTDTQYF.

This clone was seen just once. This chain links TRBV5-1 with TRBJ2-2; TRBD1 might be the D (6 bases). Germline CDR1 is SGHRS and CDR2 is YFSETQ. Trimming left V 0 bases short and J 6 bases short, with 6 bases between. The CDR3 is 13 amino acids. CDR3 in amino acids: CASSLGGPGELFF. The DNA for the CDR3 is TGCGCCAGCAGCTTGGGGGGGCCCGGGGAGCTGTTTTTT.

This clone showed up just a few times. The chain is built from TRBV10-3 and TRBJ2-7; 9 bases are a match to TRBD1. The germline V gene encodes CDR1 ENHRY and CDR2 SYGVKD. The junction had 7 bases not matched to a gene; V was cut back by 7 bases and J by 3 bases. The CDR3 consists of 14 residues. The CDR3 DNA sequence: TGTGCCATCACCTCGGACAGGGGAGGCTACGAGCAGTACTTC. Translated, it gives CAITSDRGGYEQYF.

The chain is built from TRBV29-1 and TRBJ1-4, with D perhaps TRBD1 (5 bases). This CDR3 has 13 residues. Germline assignment: CDR1 SQVTM and CDR2 ANQGSEA. V was trimmed by 1 base and J by 6 bases, leaving 9 bases between them. CDR3 in DNA: TGCAGCGTTGAAGGCCCGGGGGATGAAAAACTGTTTTTT. It codes for CSVEGPGDEKLFF.

CDR3 bases: TGTGCCAGCAGGCAACAGGGAGATGAAGCTTTCTTT. Translating gives CASRQQGDEAFF. The rearrangement uses TRBV6-6 and TRBJ1-1, with TRBD1 as a possible D gene (6 bases). The germline V gene has CDR1 MNHNY and CDR2 SVGAGI (reference sequence). The CDR3 is 12 amino acids. V lost 6 bases to trimming and J lost 7 bases, with 12 bases between them.

This clone was found a few times. V and J are TRBV29-1 and TRBJ1-1; tentative D call: TRBD1 (5 bases). The CDR3 is 12 amino acids. Germline CDR1 is SQVTM and CDR2 is ANQGSEA. V was shortened by 5 bases and J by 5 bases, with 12 bases between the two germline ends. The CDR3 nucleotides read TGCAGCGTTACAGGTCCAGGGACTGAAGCTTTCTTT. Protein: CSVTGPGTEAFF.

The chain combines TRBV2 with TRBJ1-1, with no clear D. The length of the CDR3 is 14 residues. In germline, CDR1 is SNHLY, CDR2 FYNNEI. The V gene lost 6 bases and the J gene lost 2 bases, with 13 bases spanning the gap. In DNA form, the CDR3 reads TGTGCCAGCAGCCTTCTGACAACTAACACTGAAGCTTTCTTT. This gives the protein CASSLLTTNTEAFF.

The chain combines TRBV20-1 with TRBJ1-2, with D maybe TRBD1 (5 bases). This CDR3 has 11 amino acids. Germline assignment: CDR1 DFQATT and CDR2 SNEGSKA (reference sequence). Trimming took off 7 bases at V and 1 base at J, with 7 bases between the two ends. Written as DNA, the CDR3 is TGCAGTGGGGGGGGTAACTATGGCTACACCTTC. It specifies CSGGGNYGYTF.

This clone was found a few times. The chain combines TRBV4-1 with TRBJ2-4, with 8 bases that match TRBD1. The ends lost 3 bases at V and 8 bases at J; junction bases unmatched: 6. This CDR3 has 14 residues. Germline lookup yields CDR1 MGHRA and CDR2 YSYEKL. The CDR3 region has the DNA TGCGCCAGCAGCCAGGGGACAGGCACCGACATTCAGTACTTC. Amino acids: CASSQGTGTDIQYF.

The rearrangement links TRBV9 to TRBJ2-3, with D possibly TRBD2 on 5 matching bases. Per germline, CDR1 SGDLS and CDR2 YYNGEE. This CDR3 is 15 amino acids long. Trimming shortened V by 0 bases and J by 2 bases, and 10 bases separated the two germline ends. The CDR3 nucleotides read TGTGCCAGCAGCGTAGAAGCGGCCTTCACAGATACGCAGTATTTT. This encodes CASSVEAAFTDTQYF.

This chain uses TRBV6-5 with TRBJ2-1, with a tentative D call TRBD2 (6 bases). V lost 4 bases, J lost 6 bases, and 16 bases lay in between. CDR1 and CDR2 (germline): MNHEY, SVGAGI. The CDR3 has 15 amino acids. This CDR3 reads CASSSWDSRINEQFF. The CDR3 nucleotides read TGTGCCAGCAGTTCCTGGGACTCGCGGATCAATGAGCAGTTCTTC.

In this sample, this clone turned up once. The genes are TRBV6-5 and TRBJ2-7; D not resolved. This CDR3 is built from 14 residues. The germline CDR1 and CDR2 sequences are MNHEY and SVGAGI. V lost 0 bases, J lost 2 bases, and 8 bases lay in between. The CDR3: CASSYSARTYEQYF. The CDR3 DNA is TGTGCCAGCAGTTACTCGGCTAGAACCTACGAGCAGTACTTC.

This clone was detected once. The chain couples TRBV18 to TRBJ2-7; no clear D gene. The CDR3 is made up of 13 amino acids. Germline V gives CDR1 KGHSH, CDR2 LQKENI. V was cut by 6 bases and J by 2 bases, with 11 bases left in between. The CDR3: CASSPGPTYEQYF. CDR3 coding DNA: TGTGCCAGCTCCCCTGGGCCTACCTACGAGCAGTACTTC.

The chain couples TRBV27 to TRBJ2-4; tentatively, D is TRBD2 (5 bases). V lost 2 bases and J lost 0, with 14 bases in between. Germline CDR1 MNHEY, CDR2 SMNVEV (reference sequence). The CDR3 is 17 amino acids. The CDR3 bases are TGTGCCAGCAGTTTAGCGGGTTGGCCCCTAGCCAAAAACATTCAGTACTTC. It is translated as CASSLAGWPLAKNIQYF.

V usage is TRBV19 and J usage is TRBJ1-5; D might be TRBD1 (6 bases). The CDR3 sequence is 17 residues long. Germline V lookup: CDR1 LNHDA, CDR2 SQIVND (reference sequence). Trimming left V 5 bases short and J 0 bases short, with 17 bases between. CDR3 in amino acids: CASSFRQVSYSNQPQHF. CDR3 nucleotides: TGTGCCAGTAGTTTTCGACAGGTCAGCTATAGCAATCAGCCCCAGCATTTT.

This chain links TRBV7-2 with TRBJ2-3, with D uncertain. V was clipped by 5 bases and J by 4 bases, with 10 bases between them. The V gene's germline CDR1 is SGHTA and CDR2 FQGNSA. CDR3 size: 13 residues. As DNA, the CDR3 is TGTGCCAGCAGCCGCTACTCGGCAGATACGCAGTATTTT. Its protein product is CASSRYSADTQYF.

This clone was recorded a few times. The chain has TRBV7-6 and TRBJ1-2; weak D call: TRBD1 (6 bases). V was clipped by 6 bases and J by 8 bases, with 16 bases between them. In germline, CDR1 is SGHVS, CDR2 FNYEAQ. The CDR3 sequence is 13 residues long. CDR3 DNA sequence: TGTGCCAGCAGGCCGTTTGGGGGCGGCGGCTACACCTTC. This sequence encodes CASRPFGGGGYTF.

This clone has just a few counts. V is TRBV27 and J is TRBJ2-7, with D possibly TRBD1 on 5 matching bases. CDR1 and CDR2 (germline): MNHEY, SMNVEV (reference sequence). The germline V and J ends were trimmed by 3 bases and 4 bases, with 10 bases remaining between them. The CDR3 has 13 residues. CDR3 amino acids: CASSLAGPYEQYF. Here the CDR3 DNA reads TGTGCCAGCAGTTTGGCAGGGCCGTACGAGCAGTACTTC.